This TCR beta chain was sequenced during a study of blood T cells in healthy people across ages. Study-wide results and limits: Comparison with aged donors showed that long-lived donors had more naive CD4+ cells and higher diversity. Donor CMV status was unknown, possibly confounding expanded clonotype changes.

Points on this clonotype: Its matching antigen is unknown.

Per individual sample, total RNA of at least 6 micrograms was extracted. The use of a sample-barcoded 5' primer and a J-beta primer mix characterized a second PCR of 7 to 11 cycles. Every single cDNA molecule received a tag from a template-switch adaptor with 12 random nucleotides. Each CDR3 protein is one row after TCRdb ran MiXCR on the 5' RACE reads. Of around 400,000 distinct CDR3 sequences in the sample, more than 45% were seen once. Sequencing was done on a sample of blood. The TCR sequence derives from a man aged 55 to 70 in good health.

The DNA of the CDR3 is TGTGCCAGCAGTTTGGGGACTGGGGGAGGGGCGACTCAGTACTTC. It codes for CASSLGTGGGATQYF. The chain couples TRBV6-6 to TRBJ2-5, with TRBD2 matching over 7 bases. Germline trimming cut 4 bases from V and 11 bases from J; bases unmatched to any gene: 16. Germline loops: CDR1 MNHNY, CDR2 SVGAGI (reference sequence). The CDR3 covers 15 residues.